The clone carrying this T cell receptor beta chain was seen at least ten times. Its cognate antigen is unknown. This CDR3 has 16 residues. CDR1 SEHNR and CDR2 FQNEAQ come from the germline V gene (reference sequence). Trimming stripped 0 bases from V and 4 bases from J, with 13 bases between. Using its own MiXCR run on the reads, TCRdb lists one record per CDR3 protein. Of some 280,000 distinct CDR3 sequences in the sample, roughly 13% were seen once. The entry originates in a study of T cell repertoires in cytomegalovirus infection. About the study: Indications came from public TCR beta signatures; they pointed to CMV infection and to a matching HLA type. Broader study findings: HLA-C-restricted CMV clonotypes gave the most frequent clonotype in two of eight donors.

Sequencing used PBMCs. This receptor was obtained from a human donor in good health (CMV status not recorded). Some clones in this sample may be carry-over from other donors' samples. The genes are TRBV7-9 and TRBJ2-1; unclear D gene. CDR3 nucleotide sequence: TGTGCCAGCAGCTTAGCGCGGTCAGGCCGGTACAATGAGCAGTTCTTC. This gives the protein CASSLARSGRYNEQFF.